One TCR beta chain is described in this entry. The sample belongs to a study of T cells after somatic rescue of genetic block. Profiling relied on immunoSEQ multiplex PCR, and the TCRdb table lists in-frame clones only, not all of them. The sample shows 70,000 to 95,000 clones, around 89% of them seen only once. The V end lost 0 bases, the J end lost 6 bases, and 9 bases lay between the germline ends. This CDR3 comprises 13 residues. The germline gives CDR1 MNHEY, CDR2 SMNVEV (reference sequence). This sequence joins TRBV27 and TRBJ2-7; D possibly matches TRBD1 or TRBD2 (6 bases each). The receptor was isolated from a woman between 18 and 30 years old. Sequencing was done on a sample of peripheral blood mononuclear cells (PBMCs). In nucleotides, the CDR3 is TGTGCCAGCAGTTTATCTAGGGGGGTCGAGCAGTACTTC. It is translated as CASSLSRGVEQYF.